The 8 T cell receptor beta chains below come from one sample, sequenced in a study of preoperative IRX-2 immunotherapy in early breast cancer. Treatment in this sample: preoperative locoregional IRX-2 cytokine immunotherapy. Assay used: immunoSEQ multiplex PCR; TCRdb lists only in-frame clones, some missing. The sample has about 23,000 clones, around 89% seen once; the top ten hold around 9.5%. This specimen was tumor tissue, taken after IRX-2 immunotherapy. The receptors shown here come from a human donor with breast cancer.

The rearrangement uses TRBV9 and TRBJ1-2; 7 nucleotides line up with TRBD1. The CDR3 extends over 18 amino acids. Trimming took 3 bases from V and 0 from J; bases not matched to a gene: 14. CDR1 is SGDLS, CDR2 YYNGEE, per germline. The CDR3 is CASSARGQVPAANYGYTF. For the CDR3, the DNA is TGTGCCAGCAGCGCCAGAGGACAGGTTCCGGCTGCTAACTATGGCTACACCTTC. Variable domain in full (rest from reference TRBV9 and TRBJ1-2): DSGVTQTPKHLITATGQRVTLRCSPRSGDLSVYWYQQSLDQGLQFLIQYYNGEERAKGNILERFSAQQFPDLHSELNLSSLELGDSALYFCASSARGQVPAANYGYTFGSGTRLTVV.

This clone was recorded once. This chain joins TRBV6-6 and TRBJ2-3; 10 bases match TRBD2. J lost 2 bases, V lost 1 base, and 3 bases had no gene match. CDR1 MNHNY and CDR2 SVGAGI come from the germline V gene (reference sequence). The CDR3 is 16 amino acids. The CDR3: CASSYWSGRDTDTQYF. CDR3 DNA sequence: TGTGCCAGCAGTTACTGGAGCGGGAGGGACACAGATACGCAGTATTTT.

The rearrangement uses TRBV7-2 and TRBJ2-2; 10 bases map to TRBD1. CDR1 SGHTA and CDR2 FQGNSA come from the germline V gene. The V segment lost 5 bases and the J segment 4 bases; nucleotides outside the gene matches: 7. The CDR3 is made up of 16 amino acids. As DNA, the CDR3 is TGTGCCAGCAGCCGAGGACAGGGGGTGTTCACCGGGGAGCTGTTTTTT. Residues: CASSRGQGVFTGELFF.

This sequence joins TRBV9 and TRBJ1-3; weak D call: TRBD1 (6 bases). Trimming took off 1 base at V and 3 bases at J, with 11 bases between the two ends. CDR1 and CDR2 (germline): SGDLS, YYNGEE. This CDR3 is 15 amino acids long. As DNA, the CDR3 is TGTGCCAGCAGCGTAACAGGGTCTGGTGGAAACACCATATATTTT. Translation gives CASSVTGSGGNTIYF.

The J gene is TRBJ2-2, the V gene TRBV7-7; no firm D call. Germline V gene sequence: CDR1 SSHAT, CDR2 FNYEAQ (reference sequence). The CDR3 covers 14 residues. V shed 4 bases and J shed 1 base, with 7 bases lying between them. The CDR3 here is CASSSRQNTGELFF. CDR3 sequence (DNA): TGTGCCAGCAGCTCTCGGCAGAACACCGGGGAGCTGTTTTTT.

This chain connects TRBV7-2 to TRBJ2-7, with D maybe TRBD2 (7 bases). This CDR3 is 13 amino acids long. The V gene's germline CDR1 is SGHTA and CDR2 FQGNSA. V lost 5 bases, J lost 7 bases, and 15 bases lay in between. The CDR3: CASSLEGGREQYF. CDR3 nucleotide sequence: TGTGCCAGCAGCCTAGAGGGGGGGCGGGAGCAGTACTTC. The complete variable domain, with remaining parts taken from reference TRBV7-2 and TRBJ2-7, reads GAGVSQSPSNKVTEKGKDVELRCDPISGHTALYWYRQSLGQGLEFLIYFQGNSAPDKSGLPSDRFSAERTGGSVSTLTIQRTQQEDSAVYLCASSLEGGREQYFGPGTRLTVT.

CDR3 sequence reads: CASSENTRYNEQFF. The CDR3 DNA is TGTGCCAGCAGTGAGAACACTCGCTACAATGAGCAGTTCTTC. The chain is built from TRBV6-4 and TRBJ2-1; no firm D call. Deletions cut 3 bases from V and 3 bases from J, with 9 bases between. Germline CDR1 is MRHNA and CDR2 is SNTAGT. This CDR3 spans 14 amino acids.

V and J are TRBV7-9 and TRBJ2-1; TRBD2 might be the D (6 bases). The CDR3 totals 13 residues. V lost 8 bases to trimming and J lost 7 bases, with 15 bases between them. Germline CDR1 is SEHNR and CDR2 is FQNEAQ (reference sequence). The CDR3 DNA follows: TGTGCCAGCGACTTTTCGGGAGTGAATGAGCAGTTCTTC. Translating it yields CASDFSGVNEQFF. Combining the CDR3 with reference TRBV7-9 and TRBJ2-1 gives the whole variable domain DTGVSQNPRHKITKRGQNVTFRCDPISEHNRLYWYRQTLGQGPEFLTYFQNEAQLEKSRLLSDRFSAERPKGSFSTLEIQRTEQGDSAMYLCASDFSGVNEQFFGPGTRLTVL.